The 19 T cell receptor beta chains presented below share a single source sample, sequenced in a study of T cells in Graves' hyperthyroidism and ophthalmopathy. The TCR beta CDR3 regions underwent amplification using RNA transcripts as the source. The HTBI primer set served for first-round RT-PCR of the TCR CDR3. TCRdb reanalysed the multiplex PCR reads using MiXCR and keeps one entry per CDR3 protein. The profile shows about 270,000 distinct CDR3 sequences, 22% of them singletons. The sample was blood. These receptors all stem from a man between 25 and 39 years old with Graves' ophthalmopathy.

In its sample, this clonotype was seen many times. The V and J genes are TRBV3-1 and TRBJ1-1; D gene unclear. Germline assignment: CDR1 LGHDT and CDR2 YNNKEL (reference sequence). The CDR3 spans 13 residues. V was trimmed by 0 bases and J by 4 bases, leaving 6 bases between them. Here the CDR3 DNA reads TGTGCCAGCAGCCAAGATGCGGGCACTGAAGCTTTCTTT. Amino acid sequence: CASSQDAGTEAFF.

This clonotype was recorded at least ten times. V is TRBV20-1 and J is TRBJ2-1; 9 bases align to TRBD2. Germline values: CDR1 DFQATT, CDR2 SNEGSKA (reference sequence). The length of the CDR3 is 13 residues. This CDR3 is CSQAGGAADEQFF. CDR3 nucleotide sequence: TGCAGCCAAGCGGGAGGAGCGGCGGATGAGCAGTTCTTC.

The rearrangement links TRBV29-1 to TRBJ1-4; unclear D gene. This CDR3 is 13 amino acids long. With 3 bases removed from V and 4 bases from J, the gap between germline ends came to 9 bases. The germline CDR1 and CDR2 sequences are SQVTM and ANQGSEA. In DNA, the CDR3 is TGCAGCGTTGAGGTTCGGCTTAATGAAAAACTGTTTTTT. It translates to CSVEVRLNEKLFF.

This clonotype was counted at least ten times. The chain couples TRBV3-1 to TRBJ2-1, with a tentative D call TRBD2 (5 bases). The CDR3 sequence is 11 residues long. V was shortened by 5 bases and J by 12 bases, with 11 bases between the two germline ends. Per germline, CDR1 LGHDT and CDR2 YNNKEL (reference sequence). DNA for the CDR3: TGTGCCAGCAGCTCATTCGAGGGGCAGTTCTTC. The encoded protein is CASSSFEGQFF.

The chain combines TRBV6-2 or TRBV6-3 with TRBJ2-1; TRBD2 might be the D (5 bases). From germline, CDR1 is MNHEY and CDR2 SVGEGT. This CDR3 is built from 12 residues. Trimming stripped 5 bases from V and 8 bases from J, with 10 bases between. The CDR3 region is CASSTRWDEQFF. Here the CDR3 DNA reads TGTGCCAGCAGTACTAGGTGGGATGAGCAGTTCTTC.

The sample holds many counts of this clonotype. The chain joins TRBV12-3 or TRBV12-4 to TRBJ2-5; tentatively, D is TRBD2 (5 bases). The CDR3 covers 15 residues. Trimming removed 4 bases at V and 2 bases at J, with 14 bases between. The CDR3 spells CASSSRGLGQETQYF. CDR3 in DNA: TGTGCCAGCAGTTCTCGAGGGTTAGGGCAAGAGACCCAGTACTTC.

This chain uses TRBV19 with TRBJ1-1, with a weak D call TRBD1 (6 bases). V shed 5 bases and J shed 0 bases, with 13 bases lying between them. Germline values: CDR1 LNHDA, CDR2 SQIVND (reference sequence). The CDR3 loop spans 15 amino acids. The CDR3 region is CASSRDTIMNTEAFF. The CDR3 DNA reads as TGTGCCAGTAGTCGGGACACTATAATGAACACTGAAGCTTTCTTT.

This chain uses TRBV10-3 with TRBJ1-5; D remains ambiguous. The germline V gene has CDR1 ENHRY and CDR2 SYGVKD. The CDR3 contains 14 residues. V was pared by 4 bases and J by 2 bases, with 9 bases between. The DNA for the CDR3 is TGTGCCATCAGTGCGGGTGTTGGCAATCAGCCCCAGCATTTT. As protein: CAISAGVGNQPQHF.

V and J are TRBV27 and TRBJ2-1, with 9 bases identical to TRBD2. After removal of 5 bases from V and 0 bases from J, the junction contained 14 bases not matched to a gene. The CDR3 is made up of 19 amino acids. Germline V gene lookup returns CDR1 MNHEY and CDR2 SMNVEV (reference sequence). CDR3 residues: CASSRRVAGVSYSYNEQFF. Here the CDR3 DNA reads TGTGCCAGCAGTCGCCGGGTAGCGGGAGTTTCCTACTCCTACAATGAGCAGTTCTTC.

In its sample, this clonotype was seen many times. This CDR3 is CASGSRTGPQHF. CDR3 sequence (DNA): TGTGCCAGCGGCTCGCGGACAGGGCCCCAGCATTTT. This rearrangement joins TRBV12-3 or TRBV12-4 to TRBJ1-5, with 7 bases identical to TRBD1. After removal of 8 bases from V and 9 bases from J, the junction contained 7 bases not matched to a gene. The CDR3 contains 12 residues.

This clonotype was counted a few times. A much larger clone differs from this one at a single base, so this may be a read error. The chain carries TRBV2 and TRBJ1-1; D call uncertain. Trimming took off 4 bases at V and 3 bases at J, with 15 bases between the two ends. The CDR3 runs to 15 residues. The V gene's germline CDR1 is SNHLY and CDR2 FYNNEI. The CDR3 DNA follows: TGTGCCAGCAGTGCCCGAGAGGGTATCGACACTGAAGCTTTCTTT. As protein: CASSAREGIDTEAFF.

A few counts support this clonotype. The chain couples TRBV6-1 to TRBJ2-5; no clear D gene. Trimming shortened V by 1 base and J by 4 bases, and 13 bases separated the two germline ends. Germline V CDR1 and CDR2: MNHNS, SASEGT. The CDR3 length is 15 residues. Here the CDR3 DNA reads TGTGCCAGCAGTGAAGGCACGAGACGGCGAGAGACCCAGTACTTC. It encodes CASSEGTRRRETQYF.

The chain is built from TRBV28 and TRBJ2-3; the D gene is possibly TRBD1 (5 bases). CDR3 length equals 18 residues. Per germline, CDR1 MDHEN and CDR2 SYDVKM. V dropped 6 bases and J dropped 0 bases, with 22 bases sitting between them. The CDR3 loop is CASRSSPLRQGSTDTQYF. The CDR3, as DNA: TGTGCCAGCAGGTCCTCTCCCCTTAGGCAGGGAAGCACAGATACGCAGTATTTT.

This clonotype was detected many times. The V call is TRBV7-9, the J call TRBJ2-1; weak D call: TRBD2 (6 bases). V was shortened by 1 base and J by 9 bases, with 13 bases between the two germline ends. The CDR3 has 14 residues. The V gene's germline CDR1 is SEHNR and CDR2 FQNEAQ (reference sequence). CDR3 nucleotide sequence: TGTGCCAGCAGCTTAGGTGCGGGGTCGGGTGAGCAGTTCTTC. It codes for CASSLGAGSGEQFF.

This clonotype showed up just once. This chain joins TRBV12-3 or TRBV12-4 and TRBJ2-6; a possible D gene is TRBD1 (7 bases). Trimming removed 7 bases at V and 1 base at J, with 23 bases between. The CDR3 loop spans 19 amino acids. CDR3 sequence: CASTPLGGTALSGANVLTF. CDR3 DNA sequence: TGTGCCAGCACCCCCCTTGGAGGGACAGCTTTATCTGGGGCCAACGTCCTGACTTTC.

This clonotype was observed many times. The genes are TRBV18 and TRBJ2-1; 7 positions match TRBD2. Per the germline V gene, CDR1 is KGHSH and CDR2 is LQKENI. The length of the CDR3 is 15 residues. Trimming cost V 3 bases and J 2 bases; bases outside gene matches: 4. CDR3 residues: CASSPASGTYNEQFF. The CDR3 DNA follows: TGTGCCAGCTCACCCGCTAGCGGTACCTACAATGAGCAGTTCTTC. The variable domain in full, completed from reference TRBV18 and TRBJ2-1, reads NAGVMQNPRHLVRRRGQEARLRCSPMKGHSHVYWYRQLPEEGLKFMVYLQKENIIDESGMPKERFSAEFPKEGPSILRIQQVVRGDSAAYFCASSPASGTYNEQFFGPGTRLTVL.

V and J are TRBV28 and TRBJ2-7, with D uncertain. Germline V gene sequence: CDR1 MDHEN, CDR2 SYDVKM. Trimming removed 3 bases at V and 3 bases at J, with 9 bases between. This CDR3 has 13 residues. The CDR3 sequence: CASSLVADYEQYF. The CDR3 nucleotides are TGTGCCAGCAGTTTGGTGGCAGACTACGAGCAGTACTTC.

Ten or more counts support this clonotype. The V call is TRBV2, the J call TRBJ2-7, with TRBD2 identical over 7 bases. Germline CDR1 SNHLY, CDR2 FYNNEI. This CDR3 has 12 residues. With 9 bases clipped from V and 5 bases from J, the junction kept 7 bases outside the gene matches. In DNA form, the CDR3 reads TGTGCCAGATCAATGGGAGGGAACGAGCAGTACTTC. It specifies CARSMGGNEQYF.

This clonotype was counted a few times. The chain joins TRBV6-5 to TRBJ1-2; maybe TRBD1 (6 bases). Germline-derived CDR1 and CDR2 are MNHEY and SVGAGI. The CDR3 spans 16 residues. V was trimmed by 0 bases and J by 4 bases, leaving 15 bases between them. CDR3 region: CASSYSSRGDIYGYTF. The CDR3 DNA is TGTGCCAGCAGTTACTCGAGTAGGGGGGATATCTATGGCTACACCTTC.